This T cell receptor beta chain was sequenced in a study of T cell responses to AZD1222 COVID-19 vaccine. Germline lookup yields CDR1 SGHRS and CDR2 YFSETQ. The CDR3 has 18 amino acids. V dropped 0 bases and J dropped 1 base, with 18 bases sitting between them. About this clone itself: As yet, its antigen is unknown.

The repertoire was sequenced with immunoSEQ multiplex PCR; TCRdb's copy has only in-frame clones and lacks some. The sample holds more than 150,000 clones, more than 90% seen once. Second-dose timings of about 4 or about 12 weeks were pooled. The study's findings and limits: None of the repertoires were sampled until the peak T cell response had passed. Nearly half of unique spike-specific TCRs reportedly avoided B.1.351 and B.1.1.7 mutated regions. Clonal diversity may have been underestimated in mostly white British donors.

The sequences come from peripheral blood, collected 28 days after the second AZD1222 dose. The V call is TRBV5-1, the J call TRBJ2-3, with D perhaps matching TRBD1 (6 bases). This clonotype was sampled from an adult who received the AZD1222 COVID-19 vaccine. The CDR3 region is CASSLGGTRGSGTDTQYF. The CDR3 nucleotides read TGCGCCAGCAGCTTGGGGGGCACGAGGGGGAGCGGCACAGATACGCAGTATTTT.